A selection of T cell receptor beta chains follows, all from one sample in a study of read filtering for tumor transcriptome and immune sequencing. TCRdb fed the reads into MiXCR, producing one record per CDR3 protein. The data contain over 35,000 distinct CDR3 sequences, 12% of them singletons. The sequenced material came from a population of CD138-negative cells sorted from bone marrow. Receptors were obtained from a donor aged 40 or over with multiple myeloma. The CDR3 runs from the conserved cysteine through the conserved F or W. Fields, in order: CDR3 DNA, CDR3 protein, D gene, CDR3 length, V gene, J gene, clone size. D genes are given only for firm matches. Only part of the rows carry a size: once, few, many, or a class if the clone is expanded.

CDR3 DNA: TGTGCCAGCAGCTTTGGGACTAGCGGGGGGGATCACCGCAATGAGCAGTTCTTC
CDR3 protein: CASSFGTSGGDHRNEQFF
D gene: TRBD2
CDR3 length: 18
V gene: TRBV7-9
J gene: TRBJ2-1
clone size: many

CDR3 DNA: TGTGCCAGCAGTTTTCCGGGACAGGGGGTTACCATATATTTT
CDR3 protein: CASSFPGQGVTIYF
D gene: TRBD1
CDR3 length: 14
V gene: TRBV12-3/TRBV12-4
J gene: TRBJ1-3
clone size: many

CDR3 DNA: TGCAGCGTCCCGGGGGGGGGGGGCTTCAATGAGCAGTTCTTC
CDR3 protein: CSVPGGGGFNEQFF
D gene: TRBD2
CDR3 length: 14
V gene: TRBV29-1
J gene: TRBJ2-1
clone size: .

CDR3 DNA: TGCGCCAGCAGCCAAGACTACAATGAGCAGTTCTTC
CDR3 protein: CASSQDYNEQFF
D gene: .
CDR3 length: 12
V gene: TRBV14
J gene: TRBJ2-1
clone size: many

CDR3 DNA: TGCGCCAGCAGCCAAGATTATGGAAGAGTTGGGTACAATGAGCAGTTCTTC
CDR3 protein: CASSQDYGRVGYNEQFF
D gene: .
CDR3 length: 17
V gene: TRBV4-1
J gene: TRBJ2-1
clone size: many

CDR3 DNA: TGTGCCAGCAGCACCGGGACAGGGCCCTACGAGCAGTACTTC
CDR3 protein: CASSTGTGPYEQYF
D gene: TRBD1
CDR3 length: 14
V gene: TRBV7-2
J gene: TRBJ2-7
clone size: many

CDR3 DNA: TGTGACAGCAGCCAAGACAGAAACTATGGCTACACCTTC
CDR3 protein: CDSSQDRNYGYTF
D gene: .
CDR3 length: 13
V gene: TRBV11-2
J gene: TRBJ1-2
clone size: .

CDR3 DNA: TGTGCCATCAGTGAGCACTCAGGGTCTCAGCCCCAGCATTTT
CDR3 protein: CAISEHSGSQPQHF
D gene: .
CDR3 length: 14
V gene: TRBV10-3
J gene: TRBJ1-5
clone size: .

CDR3 DNA: TGTGCCAGCAGCTTGGACAGGGGGCGTCACGGGGAGCTGTTTTTT
CDR3 protein: CASSLDRGRHGELFF
D gene: TRBD1
CDR3 length: 15
V gene: TRBV7-3
J gene: TRBJ2-2
clone size: many

CDR3 DNA: TGTGCCACCAGCAAGCGGGGGACAGGGGAGACCCAGTACTTC
CDR3 protein: CATSKRGTGETQYF
D gene: .
CDR3 length: 14
V gene: TRBV15
J gene: TRBJ2-5
clone size: many

CDR3 DNA: TGTGCCATCAACGGGGGGGGATTGAACACCGGGGAGCTGTTTTTT
CDR3 protein: CAINGGGLNTGELFF
D gene: TRBD2
CDR3 length: 15
V gene: TRBV10-3
J gene: TRBJ2-2
clone size: many

CDR3 DNA: TGCGCCAGCAGCGACACAGGGGTGAAACTCTCTGGAAACACCATATATTTT
CDR3 protein: CASSDTGVKLSGNTIYF
D gene: TRBD1
CDR3 length: 17
V gene: TRBV5-1
J gene: TRBJ1-3
clone size: .

CDR3 DNA: TGTGCCAGCAGCTTAACCCCAACGGGGACAGGGACTCTCAATCAGCCCCAGCATTTT
CDR3 protein: CASSLTPTGTGTLNQPQHF
D gene: TRBD1
CDR3 length: 19
V gene: TRBV7-8
J gene: TRBJ1-5
clone size: many

CDR3 DNA: TGTGCCACCAGCGGACAATGGGGAGCGGGGGCCTCTAGGAATGAGCAGTTCTTC
CDR3 protein: CATSGQWGAGASRNEQFF
D gene: TRBD2
CDR3 length: 18
V gene: TRBV15
J gene: TRBJ2-1
clone size: many

CDR3 DNA: TGCGCCAGCAGCTTGTTCGGGGGGCCCACTGAAGCTTTCTTT
CDR3 protein: CASSLFGGPTEAFF
D gene: .
CDR3 length: 14
V gene: TRBV5-1
J gene: TRBJ1-1
clone size: many

CDR3 DNA: TGTGCCAGCAGCTTAAAACGAGAAGGGACCGGGGAGCTGTTTTTT
CDR3 protein: CASSLKREGTGELFF
D gene: .
CDR3 length: 15
V gene: TRBV7-2
J gene: TRBJ2-2
clone size: many

CDR3 DNA: TGTGCCAGCAGTCAGGGGGCGGGCAATCAGCCCCAGCATTTT
CDR3 protein: CASSQGAGNQPQHF
D gene: TRBD1
CDR3 length: 14
V gene: TRBV6-5
J gene: TRBJ1-5
clone size: many

CDR3 DNA: TGCAGTGCTAGAGATCTGGCCGCTCGGCAGGACATTCAGTACTTC
CDR3 protein: CSARDLAARQDIQYF
D gene: .
CDR3 length: 15
V gene: TRBV20-1
J gene: TRBJ2-4
clone size: many

CDR3 DNA: TGTGCCAGCAGCTTAGGAGCCCTAGGGCGGAATGAGCAGTTCTTC
CDR3 protein: CASSLGALGRNEQFF
D gene: .
CDR3 length: 15
V gene: TRBV11-2
J gene: TRBJ2-1
clone size: many

CDR3 DNA: TGTGCCAGCAGTGAAGCGGTGGGAAGTGGCGGTGAAGCTTTCTTT
CDR3 protein: CASSEAVGSGGEAFF
D gene: .
CDR3 length: 15
V gene: TRBV6-1
J gene: TRBJ1-1
clone size: many

CDR3 DNA: TGTGCCAGCAGCCCGACTTCCGGGACTCATACGCAGTATTTT
CDR3 protein: CASSPTSGTHTQYF
D gene: .
CDR3 length: 14
V gene: TRBV7-9
J gene: TRBJ2-3
clone size: many

CDR3 DNA: TGCGCCAGCAGCCTAACCTCAGGGGTCGTCACCGGGGAGCTGTTTTTT
CDR3 protein: CASSLTSGVVTGELFF
D gene: .
CDR3 length: 16
V gene: TRBV5-1
J gene: TRBJ2-2
clone size: many

CDR3 DNA: TGCAGCGTTGGGGGGGAAAGTGAAAAACTGTTTTTT
CDR3 protein: CSVGGESEKLFF
D gene: .
CDR3 length: 12
V gene: TRBV29-1
J gene: TRBJ1-4
clone size: many

CDR3 DNA: TGTGCCAGCAGCCTCCCCCCCCCACGGTGGGAGACCCAGTACTTC
CDR3 protein: CASSLPPPRWETQYF
D gene: .
CDR3 length: 15
V gene: TRBV28
J gene: TRBJ2-5
clone size: many